The entry that follows covers one T cell receptor beta chain sequence. The length of the CDR3 is 12 residues. With 6 bases clipped from V and 7 bases from J, the junction kept 1 base outside the gene matches. The germline CDR1 and CDR2 sequences are WSHSY and SAAADI. The sample is drawn from a study of blood T cell repertoires in COVID-19. The data were produced by immunoSEQ multiplex PCR, yet TCRdb's version contains in-frame clones alone and is incomplete. Of 150,000 or so clones listed, about four fifths were seen once; the top ten hold around 8%. The rearrangement links TRBV10-2 to TRBJ2-2, with 8 bases aligning to TRBD2. The origin of this receptor is a woman aged 55-69 years with COVID-19, enrolled during active disease. The sequencing sample was made of peripheral blood. This CDR3 is CASSGGVGELFF. CDR3 bases: TGCGCCAGCAGCGGGGGGGTCGGGGAGCTGTTTTTT.